The T cell receptor (beta chain) under discussion was sequenced for a study of CD8 T cells in Susac syndrome. From blood CD8+ and CD4+ T cells, TCR beta sequences were generated. The ends were cut back, 6 bases at V and 6 bases at J, with 14 bases in the middle. The CDR3 covers 14 residues. From germline, CDR1 is MNHEY and CDR2 SMNVEV (reference sequence). Reverse transcription of about 0.5 to 1 ug RNA used random hexamers. Amplification of the TCR beta CDR3 was carried out by immunoSEQ multiplex PCR, which spanned a total of 54 Vbeta and 13 Jbeta segments. MiXCR, run by TCRdb on the immunoSEQ multiplex PCR reads, gives a single entry per CDR3 protein. The sample lists 45,000 to 55,000 distinct CDR3 sequences; 93% were seen once.

Material for sequencing was CD8+ T cells from PBMCs. The TCR sequence derives from a human donor in good health. The gene calls are TRBV27 and TRBJ1-4, with D possibly matching TRBD1 (5 bases). The CDR3 spells CASRDWDGDEKLFF. CDR3 DNA sequence: TGTGCCAGCAGGGATTGGGACGGGGATGAAAAACTGTTTTTT. The variable domain in full, completed from reference TRBV27 and TRBJ1-4, reads EAQVTQNPRYLITVTGKKLTVTCSQNMNHEYMSWYRQDPGLGLRQIYYSMNVEVTDKGDVPEGYKVSRKEKRNFPLILESPSPNQTSLYFCASRDWDGDEKLFFGSGTQLSVL.